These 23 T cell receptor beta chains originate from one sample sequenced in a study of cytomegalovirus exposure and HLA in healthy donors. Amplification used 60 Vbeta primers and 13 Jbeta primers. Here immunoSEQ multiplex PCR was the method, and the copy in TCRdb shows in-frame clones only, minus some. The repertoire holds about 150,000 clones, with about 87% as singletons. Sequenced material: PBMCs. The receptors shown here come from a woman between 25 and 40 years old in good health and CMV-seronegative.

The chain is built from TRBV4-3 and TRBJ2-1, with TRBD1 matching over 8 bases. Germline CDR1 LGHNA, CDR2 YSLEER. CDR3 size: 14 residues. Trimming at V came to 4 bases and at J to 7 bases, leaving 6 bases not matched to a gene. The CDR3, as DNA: TGCGCCAGCAGCCCTGGACAGGGTGGTAATGAGCAGTTCTTC. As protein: CASSPGQGGNEQFF.

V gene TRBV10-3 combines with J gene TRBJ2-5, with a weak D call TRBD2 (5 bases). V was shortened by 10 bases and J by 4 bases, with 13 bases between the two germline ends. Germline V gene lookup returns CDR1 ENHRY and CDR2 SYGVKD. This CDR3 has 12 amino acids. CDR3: CATLASGETQYF. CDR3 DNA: TGTGCCACCCTGGCCAGCGGAGAGACCCAGTACTTC.

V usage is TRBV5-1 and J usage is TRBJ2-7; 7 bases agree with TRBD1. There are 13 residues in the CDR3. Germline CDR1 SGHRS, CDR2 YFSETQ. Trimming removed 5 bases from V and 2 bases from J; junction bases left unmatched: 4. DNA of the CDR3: TGCGCCAGCAGTGTGACAGGGCCCTACGAGCAGTACTTC. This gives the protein CASSVTGPYEQYF.

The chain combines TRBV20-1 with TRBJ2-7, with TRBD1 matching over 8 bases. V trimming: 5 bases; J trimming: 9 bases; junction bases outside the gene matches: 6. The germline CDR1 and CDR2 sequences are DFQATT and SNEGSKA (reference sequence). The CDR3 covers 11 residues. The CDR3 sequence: CSALQGTGQYF. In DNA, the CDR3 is TGCAGTGCTCTACAGGGGACAGGGCAGTACTTC.

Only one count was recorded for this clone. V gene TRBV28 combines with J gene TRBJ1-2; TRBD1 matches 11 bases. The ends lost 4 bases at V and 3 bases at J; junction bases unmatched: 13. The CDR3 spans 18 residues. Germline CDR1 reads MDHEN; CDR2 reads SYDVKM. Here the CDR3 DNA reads TGTGCCAGCAGTTCGGCCGGGACAGGGGGTTTCTATTACTATGGCTACACCTTC. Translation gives CASSSAGTGGFYYYGYTF.

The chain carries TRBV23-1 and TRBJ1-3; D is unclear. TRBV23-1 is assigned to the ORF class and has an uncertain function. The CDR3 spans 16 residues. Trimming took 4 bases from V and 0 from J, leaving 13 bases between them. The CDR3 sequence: CASSPSGWISGNTIYF. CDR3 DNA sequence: TGCGCCAGCAGTCCCAGCGGGTGGATCTCTGGAAACACCATATATTTT.

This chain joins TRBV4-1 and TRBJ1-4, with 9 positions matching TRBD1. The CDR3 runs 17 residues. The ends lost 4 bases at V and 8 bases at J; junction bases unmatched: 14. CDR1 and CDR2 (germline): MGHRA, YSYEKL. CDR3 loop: CASSLPSRTGDREKLFF. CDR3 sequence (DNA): TGCGCCAGCAGCCTTCCTTCCAGGACAGGGGATAGAGAAAAACTGTTTTTT.

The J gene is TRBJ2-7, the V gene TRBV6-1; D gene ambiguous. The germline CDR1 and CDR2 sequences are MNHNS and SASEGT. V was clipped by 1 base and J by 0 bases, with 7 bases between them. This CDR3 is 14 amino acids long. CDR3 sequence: CASSEDPSSYEQYF. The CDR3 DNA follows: TGTGCCAGCAGTGAAGACCCGAGCTCCTACGAGCAGTACTTC.

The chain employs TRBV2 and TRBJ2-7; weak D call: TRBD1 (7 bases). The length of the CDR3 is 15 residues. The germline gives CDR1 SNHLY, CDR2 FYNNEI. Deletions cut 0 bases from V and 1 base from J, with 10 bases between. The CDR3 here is CASSEARGVSYEQYF. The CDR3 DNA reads TGTGCCAGCAGTGAAGCCAGGGGGGTGTCCTACGAGCAGTACTTC. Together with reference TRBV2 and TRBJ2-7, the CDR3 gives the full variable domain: EPEVTQTPSHQVTQMGQEVILRCVPISNHLYFYWYRQILGQKVEFLVSFYNNEISEKSEIFDDQFSVERPDGSNFTLKIRSTKLEDSAMYFCASSEARGVSYEQYFGPGTRLTVT.

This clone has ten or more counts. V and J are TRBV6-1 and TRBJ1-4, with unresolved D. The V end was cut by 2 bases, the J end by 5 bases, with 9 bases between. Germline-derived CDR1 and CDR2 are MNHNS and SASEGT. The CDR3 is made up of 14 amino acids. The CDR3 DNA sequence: TGTGCCAGCAGTGAAACAGCCGAAAATGAAAAACTGTTTTTT. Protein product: CASSETAENEKLFF.

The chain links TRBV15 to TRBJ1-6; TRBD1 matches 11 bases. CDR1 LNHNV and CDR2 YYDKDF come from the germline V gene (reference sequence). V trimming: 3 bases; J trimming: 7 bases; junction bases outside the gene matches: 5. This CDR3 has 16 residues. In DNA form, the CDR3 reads TGTGCCACCAGCAGGGACAGGGGGCGTCAAAATTCACCCCTCCACTTT. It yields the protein CATSRDRGRQNSPLHF.

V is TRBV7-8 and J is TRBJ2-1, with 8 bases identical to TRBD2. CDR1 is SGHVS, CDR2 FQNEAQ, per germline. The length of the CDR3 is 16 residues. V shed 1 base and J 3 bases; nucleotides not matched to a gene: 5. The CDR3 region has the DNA TGTGCCAGCAGCTTAGTAGCGGGGATACGCTACAATGAGCAGTTCTTC. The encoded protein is CASSLVAGIRYNEQFF.

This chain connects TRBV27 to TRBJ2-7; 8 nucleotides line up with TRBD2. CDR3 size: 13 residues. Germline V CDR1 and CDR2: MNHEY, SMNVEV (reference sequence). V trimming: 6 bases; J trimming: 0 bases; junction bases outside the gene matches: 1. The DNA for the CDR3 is TGTGCCAGCAGGAGCGGGAGCTCCTACGAGCAGTACTTC. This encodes CASRSGSSYEQYF.

CDR3 sequence: CASTPNVGTDQETQYF. CDR3 nucleotide sequence: TGTGCCAGCACCCCTAACGTCGGGACAGACCAAGAGACCCAGTACTTC. The chain links TRBV27 to TRBJ2-5; TRBD1 matches at 7 bases. Germline V gene sequence: CDR1 MNHEY, CDR2 SMNVEV (reference sequence). The CDR3 length is 16 residues. V lost 7 bases and J lost 0; bases outside the gene matches: 11.

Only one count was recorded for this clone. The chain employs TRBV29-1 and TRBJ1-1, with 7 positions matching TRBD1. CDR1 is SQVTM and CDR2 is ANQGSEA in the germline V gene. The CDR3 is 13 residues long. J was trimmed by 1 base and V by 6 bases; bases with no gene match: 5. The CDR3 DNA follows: TGCAGCGTAAACCGACAGGGGAACACTGAAGCTTTCTTT. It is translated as CSVNRQGNTEAFF.

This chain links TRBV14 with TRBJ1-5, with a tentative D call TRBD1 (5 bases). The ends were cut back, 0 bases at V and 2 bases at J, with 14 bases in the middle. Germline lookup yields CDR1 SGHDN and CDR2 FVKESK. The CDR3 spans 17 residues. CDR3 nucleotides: TGTGCCAGCAGCCAAGAATTTCAGGGAGGCGGCAATCAGCCCCAGCATTTT. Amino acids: CASSQEFQGGGNQPQHF.

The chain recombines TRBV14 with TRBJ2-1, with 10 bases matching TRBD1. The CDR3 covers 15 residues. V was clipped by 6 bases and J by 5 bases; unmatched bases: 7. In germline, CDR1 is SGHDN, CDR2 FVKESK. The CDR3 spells CASRPDRGHNNEQFF. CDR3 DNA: TGTGCCAGCAGACCCGACAGGGGGCATAACAATGAGCAGTTCTTC.

CDR3 sequence reads: CASSSPGTTSTDTQYF. CDR3 sequence (DNA): TGTGCCAGCAGCTCTCCCGGGACAACAAGCACAGATACGCAGTATTTT. The chain recombines TRBV7-9 with TRBJ2-3, with D perhaps TRBD1 (6 bases). V gave up 4 bases and J gave up 0 bases, with 14 bases separating them. This CDR3 region has 16 residues. CDR1 and CDR2 (germline): SEHNR, FQNEAQ (reference sequence).

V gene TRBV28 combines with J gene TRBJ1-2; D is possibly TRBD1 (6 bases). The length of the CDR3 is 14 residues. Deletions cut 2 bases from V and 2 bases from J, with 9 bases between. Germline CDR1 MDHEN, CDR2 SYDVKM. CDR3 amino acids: CASSLLDRNYGYTF. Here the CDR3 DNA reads TGTGCCAGCAGTTTACTCGACAGGAACTATGGCTACACCTTC.

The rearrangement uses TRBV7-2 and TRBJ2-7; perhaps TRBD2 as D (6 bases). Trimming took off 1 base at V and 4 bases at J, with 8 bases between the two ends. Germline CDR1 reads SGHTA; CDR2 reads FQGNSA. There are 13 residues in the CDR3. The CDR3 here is CASSLDGGYEQYF. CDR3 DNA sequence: TGTGCCAGCAGCTTAGACGGGGGATACGAGCAGTACTTC.

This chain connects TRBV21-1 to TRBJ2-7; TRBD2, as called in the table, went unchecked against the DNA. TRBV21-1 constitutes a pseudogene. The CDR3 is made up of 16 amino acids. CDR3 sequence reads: CASSKTRTRVRHEQYF. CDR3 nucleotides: TGTGCCAGCAGCAAAACGCGGACGAGGGTGCGACACGAGCAGTACTTC.

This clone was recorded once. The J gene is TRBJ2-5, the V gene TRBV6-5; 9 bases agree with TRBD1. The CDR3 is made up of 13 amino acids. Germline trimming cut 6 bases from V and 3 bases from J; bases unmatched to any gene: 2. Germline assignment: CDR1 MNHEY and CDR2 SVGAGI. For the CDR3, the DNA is TGTGCCAGCAGCCGGACAGGGGAAGAGACCCAGTACTTC. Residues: CASSRTGEETQYF.

CDR3 sequence (DNA): TGTGCCAGTAGTATGTGGGGAGGGGATGGCTACACCTTC. Protein sequence: CASSMWGGDGYTF. This chain links TRBV19 with TRBJ1-2, with D maybe TRBD1 (5 bases). V was cut by 3 bases and J by 6 bases, with 11 bases left in between. The CDR3 runs 13 residues. Germline V gene data show CDR1 as LNHDA and CDR2 as SQIVND (reference sequence).